One and the same sample provided the 22 T cell receptor beta chains below, sequenced in a study of cytomegalovirus exposure and HLA in healthy donors. In the PCR, 60 Vbeta and 13 Jbeta primers were used. Method: immunoSEQ multiplex PCR; TCRdb's copy keeps in-frame clones and lacks some. This sample has 35,000 to 45,000 clones, with 60% to 75% found just once. The sample consisted of PBMCs. These receptors were obtained from a man aged 25 to 45 in good health and CMV-seronegative.

V usage is TRBV20-1 and J usage is TRBJ2-3, with D unclear. CDR1 and CDR2 from the germline V gene are DFQATT and SNEGSKA (reference sequence). Trimming removed 5 bases from V and 7 bases from J, with 10 bases in between. The CDR3 runs to 11 residues. The CDR3 loop reads CSAPAKNTQYF. CDR3 DNA: TGCAGTGCTCCTGCTAAAAATACGCAGTATTTT.

This clone appeared a few times. J is TRBJ2-2 and V is TRBV7-2; D might be TRBD1 (5 bases). V gave up 5 bases and J gave up 9 bases, with 7 bases separating them. The CDR3 extends over 11 amino acids. Germline lookup yields CDR1 SGHTA and CDR2 FQGNSA. The chain's CDR3 is CASSDSRELFF. CDR3 nucleotide sequence: TGTGCCAGCAGCGACAGCCGGGAGCTGTTTTTT. Together with reference TRBV7-2 and TRBJ2-2, the CDR3 gives the full variable domain: GAGVSQSPSNKVTEKGKDVELRCDPISGHTALYWYRQSLGQGLEFLIYFQGNSAPDKSGLPSDRFSAERTGGSVSTLTIQRTQQEDSAVYLCASSDSRELFFGEGSRLTVL.

The genes are TRBV6-5 and TRBJ2-2; D unclear. The CDR3 contains 14 residues. V lost 6 bases, J lost 1 base, and 9 bases lay in between. The germline V gene has CDR1 MNHEY and CDR2 SVGAGI. This CDR3 is CASSLNGNTGELFF. CDR3 nucleotide sequence: TGTGCCAGCAGCCTCAACGGGAACACCGGGGAGCTGTTTTTT.

The chain recombines TRBV11-3 with TRBJ2-3; the D gene is possibly TRBD2 (7 bases). The germline V gene encodes CDR1 SGHNT and CDR2 YENEEA. V was pared by 1 base and J by 0 bases, with 11 bases between. The CDR3 totals 16 residues. The CDR3 nucleotides read TGTGCCAGCAGCTTAGGAGGGGGGGCTAGCACAGATACGCAGTATTTT. This encodes CASSLGGGASTDTQYF.

The J gene is TRBJ2-5, the V gene TRBV28, with TRBD1 matching 7 bases. Germline lookup yields CDR1 MDHEN and CDR2 SYDVKM. The CDR3 length is 14 residues. The trim removed 5 bases at V and 5 bases at J, leaving 8 bases unmatched. This CDR3 is CASSLRQGSETQYF. The CDR3 DNA sequence: TGTGCCAGCAGTCTACGACAGGGCTCGGAGACCCAGTACTTC.

This chain links TRBV2 with TRBJ1-4, with D hard to call. Germline loops: CDR1 SNHLY, CDR2 FYNNEI. V lost 8 bases and J 3 bases, leaving 13 bases between the germline ends. The CDR3 length is 14 residues. CDR3 residues: CASRRREANEKLFF. DNA for the CDR3: TGTGCCAGCCGGCGTAGGGAGGCTAATGAAAAACTGTTTTTT.

V usage is TRBV5-1 and J usage is TRBJ2-7; 8 bases fit TRBD2. Germline V gene sequence: CDR1 SGHRS, CDR2 YFSETQ. After removal of 7 bases from V and 0 bases from J, the junction contained 9 bases not matched to a gene. The CDR3 covers 15 residues. The CDR3 bases are TGCGCCAGCTATAACCCCAGCGGGAGCTCCTACGAGCAGTACTTC. Protein product: CASYNPSGSSYEQYF.

The J gene is TRBJ1-2, the V gene TRBV5-4; tentatively, D is TRBD1 (5 bases). Trimming stripped 4 bases from V and 0 bases from J, with 7 bases between. The CDR3 has 13 residues. Looked up from germline, CDR1 is SGHNT and CDR2 is YYREEE (reference sequence). Here the CDR3 DNA reads TGTGCCAGCAGCCCGACAGCTAACTATGGCTACACCTTC. As protein: CASSPTANYGYTF. The variable domain in full, completed from reference TRBV5-4 and TRBJ1-2, reads ETGVTQSPTHLIKTRGQQVTLRCSSQSGHNTVSWYQQALGQGPQFIFQYYREEENGRGNFPPRFSGLQFPNYSSELNVNALELDDSALYLCASSPTANYGYTFGSGTRLTVV.

This chain uses TRBV7-2 with TRBJ2-7, with 10 bases aligning to TRBD1. CDR1 is SGHTA, CDR2 FQGNSA, per germline. The CDR3 spans 15 residues. Losses at the gene ends were 0 bases for V and 6 bases for J; bases not matched to a gene: 5. The CDR3 protein is CASSLARTGGAEQYF. The CDR3 DNA is TGTGCCAGCAGCTTAGCGCGGACAGGGGGGGCCGAGCAGTACTTC.

This clone has just one count. The CDR3 DNA reads TGTGCCAGCAGTTTAAGTGCAGGGGTTGGCTACACCTTC. This encodes CASSLSAGVGYTF. This rearrangement joins TRBV27 to TRBJ1-2; a weak D match, TRBD1 (6 bases). Germline CDR1 reads MNHEY; CDR2 reads SMNVEV (reference sequence). V was clipped by 2 bases and J by 7 bases, with 11 bases between them. The CDR3 runs to 13 residues.

Only a few counts were recorded for this clone. The chain combines TRBV6-5 with TRBJ1-1; 8 bases line up with TRBD1. Trimming cost V 6 bases and J 5 bases; bases outside gene matches: 11. CDR3 size: 15 residues. Germline CDR1 reads MNHEY; CDR2 reads SVGAGI. The CDR3, as DNA: TGTGCCAGCAGAACCCAGGCAGGGGGCGCAACTGAAGCTTTCTTT. Amino acid sequence: CASRTQAGGATEAFF.

The chain combines TRBV10-2 with TRBJ2-3, with D uncertain. Germline CDR1 and CDR2: WSHSY and SAAADI. V lost 3 bases to trimming and J lost 0 bases, with 7 bases between them. The CDR3 consists of 14 residues. The CDR3 DNA is TGCGCCAGCAGTGACCTTCCTAGCACAGATACGCAGTATTTT. It is translated as CASSDLPSTDTQYF.

The rearrangement joins TRBV28 to TRBJ1-1; D ambiguous. The CDR3 covers 13 residues. V was cut by 3 bases and J by 5 bases, with 10 bases left in between. The germline CDR1 and CDR2 sequences are MDHEN and SYDVKM. The CDR3 nucleotides read TGTGCCAGCAGTTTGATCGAGCTAACTGAAGCTTTCTTT. It yields the protein CASSLIELTEAFF.

The rearrangement uses TRBV6-5 and TRBJ2-3; no firm D call. Between the trimmed V and J ends, which lost 0 bases and 5 bases, there was a span of 6 bases. CDR1 and CDR2 from the germline V gene are MNHEY and SVGAGI. There are 13 residues in the CDR3. CDR3: CASSYSSGDTQYF. In DNA form, the CDR3 reads TGTGCCAGCAGTTACTCGAGTGGAGATACGCAGTATTTT.

The chain employs TRBV6-1 and TRBJ2-7; possible D gene TRBD1, 6 bases. Trimming removed 4 bases at V and 1 base at J, with 8 bases between. The CDR3 has 13 residues. In germline, CDR1 is MNHNS, CDR2 SASEGT. CDR3 coding DNA: TGTGCCAGCAGTGGACAGGCTTCCTACGAGCAGTACTTC. It encodes CASSGQASYEQYF.

The rearrangement uses TRBV11-3 and TRBJ2-2; the D is unclear. The CDR3 runs 12 residues. CDR1 is SGHNT, CDR2 YENEEA, per germline. The ends were cut back, 5 bases at V and 8 bases at J, with 9 bases in the middle. CDR3 nucleotide sequence: TGTGCCAGCAGCGACTTCGGAGGGGAGCTGTTTTTT. Residues: CASSDFGGELFF.

The chain employs TRBV5-1 and TRBJ2-3; 10 positions agree with TRBD1. V was pared by 4 bases and J by 5 bases, with 4 bases of the junction left unmatched. In germline, CDR1 is SGHRS, CDR2 YFSETQ. This CDR3 contains 14 residues. This CDR3 is CASSPTGGEDTQYF. For the CDR3, the DNA is TGCGCCAGCAGCCCGACAGGGGGCGAAGATACGCAGTATTTT.

V is TRBV2 and J is TRBJ1-1; 8 positions agree with TRBD1. The junction had 4 bases not matched to a gene; V was cut back by 8 bases and J by 5 bases. Germline V CDR1 and CDR2: SNHLY, FYNNEI. The CDR3 spans 12 residues. CDR3: CASDRGRTEAFF. The CDR3 bases are TGTGCCAGCGACAGGGGAAGGACTGAAGCTTTCTTT.

CDR3 region: CASSISENTGELFF. The CDR3, as DNA: TGTGCCAGCAGCATTAGCGAGAACACCGGGGAGCTGTTTTTT. This rearrangement joins TRBV13 to TRBJ2-2, with D perhaps matching TRBD2 (5 bases). This CDR3 has 14 residues. Germline assignment: CDR1 PRHDT and CDR2 FYEKMQ (reference sequence). V lost 5 bases to trimming and J lost 1 base, with 8 bases between them.

V is TRBV4-1 and J is TRBJ1-5; 8 bases map to TRBD1. Germline trimming cut 4 bases from V and 6 bases from J; bases unmatched to any gene: 8. The CDR3 contains 15 residues. Germline lookup yields CDR1 MGHRA and CDR2 YSYEKL. The CDR3 sequence is CASSRQGQAIQPQHF. CDR3 nucleotides: TGCGCCAGCAGCCGACAGGGGCAGGCCATTCAGCCCCAGCATTTT.

The table lists this clone with a few counts. The chain uses TRBV5-1 and TRBJ2-3, with D possibly TRBD1 on 5 matching bases. Looked up from germline, CDR1 is SGHRS and CDR2 is YFSETQ. This CDR3 has 16 amino acids. Trimming took 4 bases from V and 0 from J, leaving 15 bases between them. This chain's CDR3 is CASSLAFQGSTDTQYF. The CDR3 DNA follows: TGCGCCAGCAGCCTGGCTTTTCAGGGTAGCACAGATACGCAGTATTTT.

This clone has only a few counts. The rearrangement joins TRBV7-8 to TRBJ1-5; 11 nucleotides match TRBD1. Trimming cost V 5 bases and J 2 bases; bases outside gene matches: 8. CDR1 is SGHVS and CDR2 is FQNEAQ in the germline V gene. The CDR3 length is 17 residues. The CDR3 loop is CASSTRTGGRGNQPQHF. The DNA of the CDR3 is TGTGCCAGCAGCACCCGGACAGGGGGCAGGGGCAATCAGCCCCAGCATTTT.